This T cell receptor (beta chain) was found in a study of T-cell reconstitution after alpha-beta-depleted transplantation in children. Points from the study as a whole: The study reportedly traced alpha-beta T cells about two months after transplant to several hundred expanded graft clones. Several patients had high TCRbeta diversity at day 60; it came from surviving recipient T cells and thymic progenitors. One year after transplant, T-cell counts and diversity came mostly from newly produced T cells.

This clonotype was seen a handful of times. The target antigen is unknown. Unique molecular identifiers were incorporated into the prepared TCRbeta library. TCRdb passed the PCR reads through MiXCR, listing each CDR3 protein once. The table shows some 440,000 distinct CDR3 sequences, with around 15% occurring only once. The length of the CDR3 is 13 residues. The V end lost 4 bases, the J end lost 5 bases, and 9 bases lay between the germline ends. The germline V gene encodes CDR1 ENHRY and CDR2 SYGVKD. This TCR derives from a boy under two years old who had a stem cell transplant for Wiskott-Aldrich syndrome, so the T cells may come from the graft donor. This specimen was PBMCs, mostly from graft donor cells, taken 360 days after TCRalphabeta/CD19-depleted stem cell transplant. V usage is TRBV10-3 and J usage is TRBJ2-1, with D hard to call. The CDR3 DNA reads as TGTGCCATCAGTGTAACGGCAGACAATGAGCAGTTCTTC. Encoded protein: CAISVTADNEQFF.